This paragraph covers one T cell receptor (beta chain) sequence. The antigen is unknown. Produced via immunoSEQ multiplex PCR; TCRdb's table is partial and in-frame only. The profile shows tens of thousands of clones, roughly 75% of them singletons. This sample was included in a study of vaccination effects on CD4 cells after COVID-19. Findings and limits, study-wide: Researchers report that only 1 of 255 vaccine-induced clones in healthy vaccinees cross-reacted with common cold coronaviruses.

Trimming shortened V by 6 bases and J by 0 bases, and 8 bases separated the two germline ends. Germline CDR1 reads MRHNA; CDR2 reads SNTAGT. This CDR3 region has 14 residues. Isolating CD4+ T cells followed ten to eleven days of culture. The material sequenced was CD4+ T cells from PBMCs cultured without peptide, taken before COVID-19 vaccination. This receptor was identified in a human donor who received a COVID-19 vaccine. The gene calls are TRBV6-4 and TRBJ2-2, with a possible D match to TRBD1 (5 bases). CDR3 in amino acids: CASRVTANTGELFF. In DNA form, the CDR3 reads TGTGCCAGCAGAGTGACAGCGAACACCGGGGAGCTGTTTTTT.